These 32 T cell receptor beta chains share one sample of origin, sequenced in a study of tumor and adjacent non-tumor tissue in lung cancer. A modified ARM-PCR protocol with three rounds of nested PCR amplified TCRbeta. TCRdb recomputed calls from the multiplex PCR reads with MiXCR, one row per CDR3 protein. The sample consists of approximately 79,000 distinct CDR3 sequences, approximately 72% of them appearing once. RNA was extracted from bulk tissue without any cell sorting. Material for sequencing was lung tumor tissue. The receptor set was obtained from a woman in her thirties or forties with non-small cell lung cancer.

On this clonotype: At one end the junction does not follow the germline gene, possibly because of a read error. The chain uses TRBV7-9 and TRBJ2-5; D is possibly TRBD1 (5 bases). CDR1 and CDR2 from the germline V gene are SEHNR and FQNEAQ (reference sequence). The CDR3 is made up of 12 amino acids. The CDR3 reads CAGSPGRETQYF. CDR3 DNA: TGTGCCGGCAGCCCAGGGCGAGAGACCCAGTACTTC.

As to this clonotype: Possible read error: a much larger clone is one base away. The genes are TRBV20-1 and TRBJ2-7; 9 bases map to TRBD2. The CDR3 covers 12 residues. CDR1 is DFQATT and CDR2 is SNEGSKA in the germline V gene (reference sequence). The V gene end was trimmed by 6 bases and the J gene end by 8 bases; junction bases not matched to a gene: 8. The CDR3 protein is CSATTSGDKQYF. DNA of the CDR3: TGCAGTGCAACGACTAGCGGAGACAAGCAGTACTTC.

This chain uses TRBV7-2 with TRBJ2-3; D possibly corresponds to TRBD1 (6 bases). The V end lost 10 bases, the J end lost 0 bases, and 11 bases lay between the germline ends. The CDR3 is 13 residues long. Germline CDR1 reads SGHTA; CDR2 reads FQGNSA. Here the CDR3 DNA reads TGTGCCATGGGACAAGCGAGCACAGATACGCAGTATTTT. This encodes CAMGQASTDTQYF.

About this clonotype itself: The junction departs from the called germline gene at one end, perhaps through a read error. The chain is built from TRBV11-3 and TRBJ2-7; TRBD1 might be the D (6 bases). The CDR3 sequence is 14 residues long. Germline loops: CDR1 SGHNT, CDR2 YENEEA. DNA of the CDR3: TGTGACAGCAGTTCCCGGAACAGGGACACGGAGCAGTACTTC. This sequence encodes CDSSSRNRDTEQYF.

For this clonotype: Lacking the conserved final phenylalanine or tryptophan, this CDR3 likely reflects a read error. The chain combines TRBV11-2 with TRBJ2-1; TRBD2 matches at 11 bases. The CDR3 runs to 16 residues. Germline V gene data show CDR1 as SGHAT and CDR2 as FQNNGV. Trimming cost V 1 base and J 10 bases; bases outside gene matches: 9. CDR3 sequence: CASSLGLTSGGHEQFY. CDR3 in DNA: TGTGCCAGCAGCTTAGGATTAACTAGCGGGGGTCACGAGCAGTTCTAC.

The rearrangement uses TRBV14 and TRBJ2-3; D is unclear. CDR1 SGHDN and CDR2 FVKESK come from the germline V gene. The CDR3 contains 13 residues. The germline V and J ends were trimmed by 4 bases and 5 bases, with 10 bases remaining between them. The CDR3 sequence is CASSRGLIDTQYF. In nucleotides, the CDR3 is TGTGCCAGCAGCCGAGGCCTTATAGATACGCAGTATTTT.

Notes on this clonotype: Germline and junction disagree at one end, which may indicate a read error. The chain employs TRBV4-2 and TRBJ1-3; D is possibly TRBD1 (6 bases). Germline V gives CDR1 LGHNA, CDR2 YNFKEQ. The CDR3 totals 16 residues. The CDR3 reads CVSSPQEGDRSNTIYF. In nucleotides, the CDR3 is TGTGTCAGCAGCCCGCAGGAGGGGGATAGAAGTAACACCATATATTTT.

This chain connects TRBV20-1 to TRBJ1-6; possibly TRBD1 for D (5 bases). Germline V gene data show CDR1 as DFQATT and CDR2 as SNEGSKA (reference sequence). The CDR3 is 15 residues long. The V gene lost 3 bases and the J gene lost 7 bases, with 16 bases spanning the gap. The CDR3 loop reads CSARSGSEGNSPLHF. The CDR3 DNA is TGCAGTGCTAGGAGCGGGAGCGAGGGGAATTCACCCCTCCACTTT.

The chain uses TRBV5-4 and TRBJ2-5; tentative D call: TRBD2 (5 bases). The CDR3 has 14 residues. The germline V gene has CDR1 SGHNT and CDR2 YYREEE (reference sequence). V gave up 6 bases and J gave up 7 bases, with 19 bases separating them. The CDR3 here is CASNAGAAGGTQYF. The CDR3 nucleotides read TGTGCCAGCAACGCCGGTGCGGCTGGAGGGACCCAGTACTTC. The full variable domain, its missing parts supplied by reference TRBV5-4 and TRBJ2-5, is ETGVTQSPTHLIKTRGQQVTLRCSSQSGHNTVSWYQQALGQGPQFIFQYYREEENGRGNFPPRFSGLQFPNYSSELNVNALELDDSALYLCASNAGAAGGTQYFGPGTRLLVL.

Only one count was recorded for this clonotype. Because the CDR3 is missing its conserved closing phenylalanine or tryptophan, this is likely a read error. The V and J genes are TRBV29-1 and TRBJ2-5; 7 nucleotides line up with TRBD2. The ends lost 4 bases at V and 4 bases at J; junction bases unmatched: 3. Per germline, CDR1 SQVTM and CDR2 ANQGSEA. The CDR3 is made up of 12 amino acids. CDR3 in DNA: TGCAGCGTTGGGGACTACAGAGAGACCCAGTACTCC. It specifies CSVGDYRETQYS.

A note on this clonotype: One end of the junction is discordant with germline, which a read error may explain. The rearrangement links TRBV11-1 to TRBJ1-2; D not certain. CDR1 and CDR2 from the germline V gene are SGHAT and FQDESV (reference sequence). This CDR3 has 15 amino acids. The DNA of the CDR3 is TGTGCCAGCTCCCGGCTGGTCAGGCCTAACTATGACTACACCTTC. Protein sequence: CASSRLVRPNYDYTF.

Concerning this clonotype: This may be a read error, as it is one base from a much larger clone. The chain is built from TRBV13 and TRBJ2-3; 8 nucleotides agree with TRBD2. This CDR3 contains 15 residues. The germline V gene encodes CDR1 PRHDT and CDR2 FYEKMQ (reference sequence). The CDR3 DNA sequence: TGTGCCAGCAGGGAAGCGGGAGTTAGCACAAATACGCAGTATTTT. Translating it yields CASREAGVSTNTQYF.

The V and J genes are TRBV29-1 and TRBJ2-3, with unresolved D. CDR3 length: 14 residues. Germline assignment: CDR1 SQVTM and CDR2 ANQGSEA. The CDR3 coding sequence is TGCAACTCTCAGATTCCTTCTAGCACAGATACGCAGTATTTT. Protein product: CNSQIPSSTDTQYF.

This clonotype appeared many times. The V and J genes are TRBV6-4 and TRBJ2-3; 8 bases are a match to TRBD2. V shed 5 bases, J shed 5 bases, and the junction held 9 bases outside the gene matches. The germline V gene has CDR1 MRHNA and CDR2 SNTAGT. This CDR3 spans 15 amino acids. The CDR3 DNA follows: TGTGCCAGCAGTCCCTTGGCGGGGGGCGGAGATACGCAGTATTTT. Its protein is CASSPLAGGGDTQYF.

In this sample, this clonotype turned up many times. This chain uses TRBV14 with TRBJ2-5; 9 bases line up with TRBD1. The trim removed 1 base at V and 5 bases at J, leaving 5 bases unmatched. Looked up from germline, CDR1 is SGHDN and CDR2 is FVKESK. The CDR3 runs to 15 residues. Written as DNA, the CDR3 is TGTGCCAGCAGCCAAGTTGGTGGGACAGGGGAGACCCAGTACTTC. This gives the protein CASSQVGGTGETQYF.

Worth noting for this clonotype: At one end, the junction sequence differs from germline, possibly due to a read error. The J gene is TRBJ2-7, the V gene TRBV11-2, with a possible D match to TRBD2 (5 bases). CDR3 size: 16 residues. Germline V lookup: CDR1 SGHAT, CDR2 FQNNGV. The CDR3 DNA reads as TGTGCCAACAGCCCCCTCGGTGGACTGGGGTACTACGAGCAGTACTTC. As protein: CANSPLGGLGYYEQYF. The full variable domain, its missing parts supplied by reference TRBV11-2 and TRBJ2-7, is EAGVAQSPRYKIIEKRQSVAFWCNPISGHATLYWYQQILGQGPKLLIQFQNNGVVDDSQLPKDRFSAERLKGVDSTLKIQPAKLEDSAVYLCANSPLGGLGYYEQYFGPGTRLTVT.

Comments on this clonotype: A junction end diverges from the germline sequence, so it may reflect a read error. The chain's CDR3 is CVSSSEAEPGELFF. CDR3 DNA: TGTGTCAGCAGCTCCGAGGCCGAACCCGGGGAGCTGTTTTTT. The rearrangement links TRBV14 to TRBJ2-2, with D unclear. Germline CDR1 is SGHDN and CDR2 is FVKESK. This CDR3 comprises 14 residues. Variable domain in full (rest from reference TRBV14 and TRBJ2-2): EAGVTQFPSHSVIEKGQTVTLRCDPISGHDNLYWYRRVMGKEIKFLLHFVKESKQDESGMPNNRFLAERTGGTYSTLKVQPAELEDSGVYFCVSSSEAEPGELFFGEGSRLTVL.

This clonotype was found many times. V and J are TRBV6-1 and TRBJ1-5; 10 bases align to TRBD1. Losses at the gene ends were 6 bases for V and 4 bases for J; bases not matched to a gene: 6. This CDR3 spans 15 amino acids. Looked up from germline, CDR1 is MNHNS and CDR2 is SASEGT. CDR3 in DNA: TGTGCCAGCAGCCCGGACAGGGGGAGGAATCAGCCCCAGCATTTT. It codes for CASSPDRGRNQPQHF.

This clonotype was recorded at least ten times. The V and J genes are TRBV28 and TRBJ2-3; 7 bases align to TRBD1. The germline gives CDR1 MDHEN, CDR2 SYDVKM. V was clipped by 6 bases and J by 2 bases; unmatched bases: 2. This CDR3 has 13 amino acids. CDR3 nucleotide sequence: TGTGCCAGCAGCGACAGGGTCACAGATACGCAGTATTTT. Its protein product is CASSDRVTDTQYF. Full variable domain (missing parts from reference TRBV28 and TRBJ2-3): DVKVTQSSRYLVKRTGEKVFLECVQDMDHENMFWYRQDPGLGLRLIYFSYDVKMKEKGDIPEGYSVSREKKERFSLILESASTNQTSMYLCASSDRVTDTQYFGPGTRLTVL.

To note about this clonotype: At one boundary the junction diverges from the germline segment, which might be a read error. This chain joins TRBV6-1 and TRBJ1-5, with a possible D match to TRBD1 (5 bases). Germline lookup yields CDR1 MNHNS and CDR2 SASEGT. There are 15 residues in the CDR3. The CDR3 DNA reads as TGTGCCAGCAGAAGACCCGGGACTGCCGATCAGCGCCAGCATTTT. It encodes CASRRPGTADQRQHF.

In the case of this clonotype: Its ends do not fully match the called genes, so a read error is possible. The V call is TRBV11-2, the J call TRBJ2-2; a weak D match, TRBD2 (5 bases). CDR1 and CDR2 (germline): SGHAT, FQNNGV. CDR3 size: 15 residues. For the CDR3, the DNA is TGTGCCAGCAGACCCGAAAATCAGAACATCGGGAAGCTGTTTTTT. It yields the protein CASRPENQNIGKLFF.

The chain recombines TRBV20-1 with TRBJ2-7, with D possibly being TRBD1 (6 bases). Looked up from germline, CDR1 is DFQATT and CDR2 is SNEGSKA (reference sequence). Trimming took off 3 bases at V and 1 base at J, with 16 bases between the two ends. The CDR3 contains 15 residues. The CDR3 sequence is CSASRPGDKSYEQYF. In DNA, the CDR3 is TGCAGTGCTAGCAGGCCAGGGGACAAATCCTACGAGCAGTACTTC.

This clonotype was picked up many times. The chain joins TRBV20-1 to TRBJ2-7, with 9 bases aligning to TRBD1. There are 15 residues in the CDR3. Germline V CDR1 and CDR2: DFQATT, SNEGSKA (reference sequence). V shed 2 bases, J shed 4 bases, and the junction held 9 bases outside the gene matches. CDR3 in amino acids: CSARPRTGVVYEQYF. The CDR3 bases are TGCAGTGCTAGACCTAGGACAGGGGTCGTTTACGAGCAGTACTTC.

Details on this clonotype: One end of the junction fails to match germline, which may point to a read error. Here the CDR3 DNA reads TGCAATGCTAGAGATCTACTAGCGGGAGGGCCCGCAGATACGCAGTATTTT. Translating gives CNARDLLAGGPADTQYF. The chain links TRBV20-1 to TRBJ2-3; TRBD2 matches at 13 bases. The CDR3 sequence is 17 residues long. Germline CDR1 and CDR2: DFQATT and SNEGSKA (reference sequence).

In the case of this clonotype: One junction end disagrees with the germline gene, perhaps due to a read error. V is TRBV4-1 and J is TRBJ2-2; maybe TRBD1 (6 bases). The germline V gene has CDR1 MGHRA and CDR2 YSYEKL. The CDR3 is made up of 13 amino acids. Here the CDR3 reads CVSRGSCTGELFF. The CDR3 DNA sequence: TGCGTCAGCAGGGGATCGTGCACCGGGGAGCTGTTCTTT.

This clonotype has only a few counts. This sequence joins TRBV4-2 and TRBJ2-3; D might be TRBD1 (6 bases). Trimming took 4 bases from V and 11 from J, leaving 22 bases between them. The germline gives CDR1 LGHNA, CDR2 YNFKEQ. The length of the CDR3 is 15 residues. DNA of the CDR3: TGTGCCAGCAGCCCCCTAAGCAGGGGTACAGATGTGCAGTATTTT. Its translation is CASSPLSRGTDVQYF.

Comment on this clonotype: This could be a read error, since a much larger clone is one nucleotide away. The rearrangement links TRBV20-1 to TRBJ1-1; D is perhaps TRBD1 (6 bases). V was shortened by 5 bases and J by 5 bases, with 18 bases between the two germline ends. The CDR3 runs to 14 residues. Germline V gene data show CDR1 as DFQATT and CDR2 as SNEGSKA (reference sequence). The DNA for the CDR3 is TGCAGTGCTCTGACAGTGGGGGCGCGGACTGAAGCTTTCTTT. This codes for CSALTVGARTEAFF.

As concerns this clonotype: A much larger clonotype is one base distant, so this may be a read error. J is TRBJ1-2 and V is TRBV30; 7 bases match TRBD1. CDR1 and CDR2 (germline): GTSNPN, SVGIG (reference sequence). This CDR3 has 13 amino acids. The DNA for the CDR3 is TGTGGCTGGAGTCGACAGGGAAACTATGGCTACACCTTC. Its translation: CGWSRQGNYGYTF.

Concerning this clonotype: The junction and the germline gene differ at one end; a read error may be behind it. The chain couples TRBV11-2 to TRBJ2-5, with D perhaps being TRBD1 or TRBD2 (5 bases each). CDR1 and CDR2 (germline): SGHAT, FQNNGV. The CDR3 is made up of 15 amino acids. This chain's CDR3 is CAISLATGVGDTQYF. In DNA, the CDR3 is TGTGCCATCAGCCTAGCCACCGGCGTAGGGGATACCCAGTACTTC.

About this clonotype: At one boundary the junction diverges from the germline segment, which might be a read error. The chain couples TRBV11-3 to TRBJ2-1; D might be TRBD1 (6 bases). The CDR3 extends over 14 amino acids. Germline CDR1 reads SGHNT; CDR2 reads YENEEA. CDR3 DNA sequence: TGTGCCAGCAGCACAATAGGGGGTGGCTATGAGCAATTCTTC. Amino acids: CASSTIGGGYEQFF.

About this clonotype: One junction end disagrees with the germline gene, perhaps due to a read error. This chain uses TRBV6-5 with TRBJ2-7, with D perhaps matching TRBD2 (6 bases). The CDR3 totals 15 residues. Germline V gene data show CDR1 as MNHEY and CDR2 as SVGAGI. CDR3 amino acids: CASSYGGSGRYEQNF. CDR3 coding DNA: TGTGCCAGTAGTTACGGGGGTTCCGGACGGTACGAGCAGAACTTC.

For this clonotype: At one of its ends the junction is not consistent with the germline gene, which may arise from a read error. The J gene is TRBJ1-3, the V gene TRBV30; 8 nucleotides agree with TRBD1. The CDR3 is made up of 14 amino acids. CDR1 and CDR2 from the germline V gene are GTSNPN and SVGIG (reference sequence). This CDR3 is CAWSVAGGDHTVYF. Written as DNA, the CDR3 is TGTGCCTGGAGTGTCGCAGGGGGCGACCACACCGTATATTTT.